This T cell receptor (beta chain) stems from a study of human T cells and chemical hapten exposure. General study results and limits: DPC sensitization left the count of TCRs above 1 in 1000 unchanged.

TCRdb processed the RACE reads anew with MiXCR; each CDR3 protein has one entry. The sample has around 67,000 distinct CDR3 sequences, 7.5% to 9.5% seen once. This clonotype was observed a few times. What it recognizes is unknown. Time point indicated: patch test 2, 6 weeks after DPC sensitization. The treatment is: therapeutic diphenylcyclopropenone sensitization with weekly scalp DPC. Patch tests were applied only after blood draws. This receptor was obtained from a woman aged 45 to 65 with alopecia areata. Some clones in this sample may be carry-over from other donors' samples. The input for sequencing was whole blood, taken in connection with sensitization to the hapten diphenylcyclopropenone (DPC).

CDR3 amino acids: CASSPIDRDTEAFF. The CDR3 DNA follows: TGTGCCAGCAGTCCTATCGACAGGGACACTGAAGCTTTCTTT. The chain combines TRBV28 with TRBJ1-1; 7 nucleotides align to TRBD1. The CDR3 extends over 14 amino acids. In germline, CDR1 is MDHEN, CDR2 SYDVKM. With 5 bases clipped from V and 3 bases from J, the junction kept 6 bases outside the gene matches.